These T cell receptor beta chains were read from a single sample in a study of blood T cells in healthy people across ages. TCRdb analysed the 5' RACE reads with MiXCR anew, one entry per CDR3 protein. Of some 550,000 distinct CDR3 sequences listed, less than 60% are singletons. The sequenced sample was blood. Every receptor here comes from an elderly man in good health. CDR3s include the opening cysteine and the closing phenylalanine or tryptophan. A D gene is named only where the DNA matches it firmly. Size tells how often a clone was seen (once, few, many) or the class of an expanded clone, and some rows leave it out.

j_gene | abundance | d_gene | v_gene | CDR3nt | CDR3aa
TRBJ1-1 | once | . | TRBV7-9 | TGTGCCAGCAGCCACCCGGGACTCACCGGGGGCACTGAAGCTTTCTTT | CASSHPGLTGGTEAFF
TRBJ2-7 | . | . | TRBV28 | TGTGCCAGCAGTTTATTTCCAGCAGCCCACTACGAGCAGTACTTC | CASSLFPAAHYEQYF
TRBJ2-5 | many | TRBD1 | TRBV6-1 | TGTGCCAGCAGTGAGGGTACAGGGGTAGCGCAAGAGACCCAGTACTTC | CASSEGTGVAQETQYF
TRBJ1-1 | . | . | TRBV3-1 | TGTGCCAGCAGCCCCTCTTCATTCTCGTCTGAAGCTTTCTTT | CASSPSSFSSEAFF
TRBJ2-3 | once | TRBD2 | TRBV6-6 | TGTGCCATCGGCGGGGGATACACAGATACGCAGTATTTT | CAIGGGYTDTQYF
TRBJ2-2 | . | . | TRBV4-3 | TGCGCCAGCAGCCAAGATCCGGGTACGAACACCGGGGAGCTGTTTTTT | CASSQDPGTNTGELFF
TRBJ2-1 | many | TRBD2 | TRBV6-6 | TGTGCCAGCAGCAGCGGGGGACTAAGGAAAGAAGAGCAGTTCTTC | CASSSGGLRKEEQFF
TRBJ2-7 | . | . | TRBV6-9 | TGTGCCAGCAGTTACAGGGGCACAGTCTACGAGCAGTACTTC | CASSYRGTVYEQYF
TRBJ2-7 | . | . | TRBV11-2 | TGTGCCAGCAAAGGCAGACACTACGAGCAGTACTTC | CASKGRHYEQYF
TRBJ2-3 | . | . | TRBV13 | TGTGCCAGCAGCTTGGGTCAGGTTTTTGCAGATACGCAGTATTTT | CASSLGQVFADTQYF
TRBJ2-4 | once | TRBD2 | TRBV7-9 | TGTGCCAGCAGCTTAGCGGTAGCGGGAGCGGGCAAAAACATTCAGTACTTC | CASSLAVAGAGKNIQYF
TRBJ2-5 | few | TRBD2 | TRBV7-6 | TGTGCCAGCAGCCCCGGACTAGCGGGTCAAGAGACCCAGTACTTC | CASSPGLAGQETQYF
TRBJ1-1 | few | . | TRBV11-3 | TGTGCCAGCGGGGGGAGGAGCACTGAAGCTTTCTTT | CASGGRSTEAFF
TRBJ1-2 | . | . | TRBV29-1 | TGCAGCGTTGGTGGGTTTGATCACTATGGCTACACCTTC | CSVGGFDHYGYTF
TRBJ2-1 | . | . | TRBV16 | TGTGCCAGCAGCCATGTGTCCGGCCAAACTACGCCGGAGCAGTTCTTC | CASSHVSGQTTPEQFF
TRBJ2-3 | . | . | TRBV5-5 | TGTGCCAGCAGCTTGGACAGAGTGGCCACAGATACGCAGTATTTT | CASSLDRVATDTQYF
TRBJ2-5 | . | TRBD1 | TRBV20-1 | TGCGGGGGACAGGGGCAAGAGACCCAGTACTTC | CGGQGQETQYF
TRBJ2-1 | once | . | TRBV28 | TGTGCCAGCATGGTGAGGTCGACCAATGAGCAGTTCTTC | CASMVRSTNEQFF
TRBJ1-2 | . | . | TRBV4-2 | TGTGCCAGCAGTCAACCCTCAGGGCCGCGGGGCTACACCTTC | CASSQPSGPRGYTF
TRBJ2-5 | few | . | TRBV12-3/TRBV12-4 | TGTGCCAGCAGTTGGGAGATCGGGGAGACCCAGTACTTC | CASSWEIGETQYF
TRBJ2-7 | many | . | TRBV29-1 | TGCAGCGTTTATAAATGGAACGAGCAGTACTTC | CSVYKWNEQYF
TRBJ2-7 | many | . | TRBV7-2 | TGTGCCAGCAGCTTAGTCGGCAGGGACGAGCAGTACTTC | CASSLVGRDEQYF
TRBJ2-1 | . | . | TRBV5-1 | TGCGCCAGCAGCGTGCAGGGGTACAATGAGCAGTTCTTC | CASSVQGYNEQFF
TRBJ1-2 | many | . | TRBV6-5 | TGTGCCAGCAGTTACGGGCCCGTCGACTATGGCTACACCTTC | CASSYGPVDYGYTF
TRBJ2-1 | few | . | TRBV6-2/TRBV6-3 | TGTGCCAGCAGTTACGTGGGGAATGAGCAGTTCTTC | CASSYVGNEQFF
TRBJ2-3 | . | . | TRBV4-2 | TGTGCCAGCAGCCAAGATCTTTTAGCGGACGACACAGATACGCAGTATTTT | CASSQDLLADDTDTQYF
TRBJ2-2 | . | . | TRBV7-8 | TGTGCCAGCAGTCACATCACCCAAGGGGCCGGGGAGCTGTTTTTT | CASSHITQGAGELFF
TRBJ2-5 | few | TRBD2 | TRBV29-1 | TGCAGCGTTGGCGCTAGCGGGGGGATCGAGACCCAGTACTTC | CSVGASGGIETQYF
TRBJ2-6 | few | . | TRBV12-3/TRBV12-4 | TGTGCCAGCAGTTCGAGAAAGCCTTCTGGGGCCAACGTCCTGACTTTC | CASSSRKPSGANVLTF
TRBJ1-1 | . | TRBD1 | TRBV4-2 | TGTGCCAGCAGCCAAGGGGACAGGGGCTCGGGGACTGAAGCTTTCTTT | CASSQGDRGSGTEAFF
TRBJ2-7 | . | . | TRBV5-1 | TGCGCCAGCAGCCTGGTGGGACAAACCTGCGAGCAGTACTTC | CASSLVGQTCEQYF
TRBJ2-7 | . | TRBD2 | TRBV20-1 | TGCAGTGCTAGTGTTGCGGGGGGGTCCTACGAGCAGTACTTC | CSASVAGGSYEQYF
TRBJ2-7 | . | TRBD1 | TRBV19 | TGTGCCAGTAGTGGAGGGACAGGACCCTACGAGCAGTACTTC | CASSGGTGPYEQYF
TRBJ1-6 | . | TRBD1 | TRBV20-1 | TGCAGTGCTAGGGGATGGACAGGGCGCTCACCCCTCCACTTT | CSARGWTGRSPLHF
TRBJ2-5 | . | . | TRBV9 | TGTGCCAGCAGCGTAGTTAACGACGGGACCCAGTACTTC | CASSVVNDGTQYF
TRBJ2-7 | . | TRBD1 | TRBV7-9 | TGTGCCAGCAGCCCGTTAAAGACAGGGAGCTTCTACGAGCAGTACTTC | CASSPLKTGSFYEQYF
TRBJ2-1 | . | . | TRBV7-6 | TGTGCCAGCAGCGTTTTGGCGGTGGGTGAGCAGTTCTTC | CASSVLAVGEQFF
TRBJ2-1 | . | . | TRBV5-1 | TGCGCCAGCACGGCGCGCCAGGTGAGCTCCTACAATGAGCAGTTCTTC | CASTARQVSSYNEQFF
TRBJ2-5 | . | . | TRBV28 | TGTGCCTCGCGGACATGGGCAGGGACCCAGTACTTC | CASRTWAGTQYF
TRBJ2-1 | few | . | TRBV6-2/TRBV6-3 | TGTGCCAGCAGTTACTTGGGGGATGAGCAGTTCTTC | CASSYLGDEQFF
TRBJ1-2 | . | . | TRBV29-1 | TGCAGCGCGAAGACAGAGAATAACTATGGCTACACCTTC | CSAKTENNYGYTF